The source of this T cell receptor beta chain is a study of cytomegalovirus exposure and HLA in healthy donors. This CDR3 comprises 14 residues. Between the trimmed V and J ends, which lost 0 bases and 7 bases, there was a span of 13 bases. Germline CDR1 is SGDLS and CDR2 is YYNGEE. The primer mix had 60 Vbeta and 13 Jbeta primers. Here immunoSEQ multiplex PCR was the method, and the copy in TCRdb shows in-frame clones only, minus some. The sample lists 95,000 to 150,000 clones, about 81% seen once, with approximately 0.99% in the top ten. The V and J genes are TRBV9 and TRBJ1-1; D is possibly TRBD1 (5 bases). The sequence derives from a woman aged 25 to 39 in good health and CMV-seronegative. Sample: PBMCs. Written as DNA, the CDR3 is TGTGCCAGCAGCGTAGGGGCAGGGCTAGATGAAGCTTTCTTT. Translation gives CASSVGAGLDEAFF.